Listed here are 28 T cell receptor beta chains from one sample, sequenced in a study of human versus mouse CDR3 diversity and MHC coevolution. TCRdb's table, derived via immunoSEQ multiplex PCR, lists solely in-frame clones and lacks some. The table shows about 81,000 clones, with roughly 95% occurring only once. Material for sequencing was naive CD4+ T cells from blood. Subset specified: CD45RO-negative CD62L-positive naive CD4 T cells. These receptor sequences come from a person between 25 and 75 years old in good health.

This clone was seen only once. The V gene is TRBV5-6, the J gene TRBJ2-7, with 8 bases identical to TRBD1. The CDR3 contains 14 residues. The trim removed 0 bases at V and 12 bases at J, leaving 11 bases unmatched. Germline loops: CDR1 SGHDT, CDR2 YYEEEE. CDR3 sequence reads: CASSLGGQGFVWYF. For the CDR3, the DNA is TGTGCCAGCAGCTTGGGAGGACAGGGCTTCGTCTGGTACTTC.

J is TRBJ1-1 and V is TRBV7-2; a weak D match, TRBD1 (6 bases). The CDR3 covers 14 residues. Deletions cut 6 bases from V and 0 bases from J, with 11 bases between. The V gene's germline CDR1 is SGHTA and CDR2 FQGNSA. The CDR3 here is CASRPDRLNTEAFF. The CDR3 coding sequence is TGTGCCAGCAGACCCGACAGGCTGAACACTGAAGCTTTCTTT.

V gene TRBV6-6 combines with J gene TRBJ2-7; a possible D gene is TRBD2 (6 bases). CDR3 length: 13 residues. Per germline, CDR1 MNHNY and CDR2 SVGAGI (reference sequence). V dropped 6 bases and J dropped 4 bases, with 13 bases sitting between them. The CDR3 is CASSSGVTYEQYF. The CDR3 DNA sequence: TGTGCCAGCAGCTCGGGAGTAACATACGAGCAGTACTTC.

This rearrangement joins TRBV7-2 to TRBJ1-1; D perhaps matches TRBD1 (6 bases). The CDR3 runs 16 residues. Trimming removed 6 bases at V and 0 bases at J, with 17 bases between. Germline CDR1 reads SGHTA; CDR2 reads FQGNSA. The CDR3: CASRSSRDNMNTEAFF. The DNA for the CDR3 is TGTGCCAGCAGATCGAGCCGGGACAACATGAACACTGAAGCTTTCTTT.

The V gene is TRBV9, the J gene TRBJ2-2; maybe TRBD2 (5 bases). This CDR3 comprises 15 residues. The germline V and J ends were trimmed by 0 bases and 5 bases, with 11 bases remaining between them. Germline V gene lookup returns CDR1 SGDLS and CDR2 YYNGEE. As DNA, the CDR3 is TGTGCCAGCAGCGTAGGAGGGAGTTGGACCGGGGAGCTGTTTTTT. The encoded protein is CASSVGGSWTGELFF.

This sequence joins TRBV6-5 and TRBJ1-4; D call uncertain. The V gene's germline CDR1 is MNHEY and CDR2 SVGAGI. Trimming took 2 bases from V and 10 from J, leaving 8 bases between them. The CDR3 has 12 residues. The CDR3 reads CASSYAAGKLFF. Written as DNA, the CDR3 is TGTGCCAGCAGTTACGCGGCTGGAAAACTGTTTTTT.

The chain combines TRBV6-1 with TRBJ2-7; 7 positions agree with TRBD2. V lost 7 bases, J lost 2 bases, and 2 bases stayed unmatched. The CDR3 has 12 amino acids. Germline CDR1 and CDR2: MNHNS and SASEGT. The CDR3 region has the DNA TGTGCCAGCACGGGGGGTCCCTACGAGCAGTACTTC. Translation: CASTGGPYEQYF.

This clone was counted once. This chain connects TRBV9 to TRBJ1-6, with D possibly TRBD1 on 5 matching bases. Germline loops: CDR1 SGDLS, CDR2 YYNGEE. V dropped 4 bases and J dropped 0 bases, with 17 bases sitting between them. The CDR3 has 18 amino acids. CDR3: CASSWEGQGSSYNSPLHF. The CDR3 DNA is TGTGCCAGCAGCTGGGAGGGGCAGGGCAGCTCCTATAATTCACCCCTCCACTTT. The whole variable domain, filled in from reference TRBV9 and TRBJ1-6, reads DSGVTQTPKHLITATGQRVTLRCSPRSGDLSVYWYQQSLDQGLQFLIQYYNGEERAKGNILERFSAQQFPDLHSELNLSSLELGDSALYFCASSWEGQGSSYNSPLHFGNGTRLTVT.

V is TRBV7-6 and J is TRBJ1-4, with D possibly matching TRBD1 (5 bases). The germline V gene has CDR1 SGHVS and CDR2 FNYEAQ. V shed 6 bases and J shed 8 bases, with 16 bases lying between them. This CDR3 contains 14 residues. CDR3 DNA sequence: TGTGCCAGCAGGTTGGGGCAGGGCTACGAAAAACTGTTTTTT. Its protein is CASRLGQGYEKLFF.

The chain recombines TRBV9 with TRBJ2-7; 15 bases align to TRBD2. The CDR3 contains 17 residues. The J segment lost 3 bases and the V segment lost 3 bases, leaving 7 bases of the junction unmatched. CDR1 is SGDLS, CDR2 YYNGEE, per germline. The CDR3 protein is CASSAGLAGGPLYEQYF. The CDR3 region has the DNA TGTGCCAGCAGCGCCGGACTAGCGGGAGGGCCCCTCTACGAGCAGTACTTC. The full variable domain, in which reference TRBV9 and TRBJ2-7 provide the parts outside the CDR3, is DSGVTQTPKHLITATGQRVTLRCSPRSGDLSVYWYQQSLDQGLQFLIQYYNGEERAKGNILERFSAQQFPDLHSELNLSSLELGDSALYFCASSAGLAGGPLYEQYFGPGTRLTVT.

The CDR3 loop is CASRWGLAGGRGTDTQYF. In nucleotides, the CDR3 is TGTGCCAGCAGGTGGGGGCTAGCGGGGGGTCGGGGCACAGATACGCAGTATTTT. The chain is built from TRBV9 and TRBJ2-3, with 11 nucleotides matching TRBD2. CDR3 length: 18 amino acids. The germline V gene encodes CDR1 SGDLS and CDR2 YYNGEE. Losses at the gene ends were 5 bases for V and 1 base for J; bases not matched to a gene: 12. Based on the CDR3 plus reference TRBV9 and TRBJ2-3, the full variable domain is DSGVTQTPKHLITATGQRVTLRCSPRSGDLSVYWYQQSLDQGLQFLIQYYNGEERAKGNILERFSAQQFPDLHSELNLSSLELGDSALYFCASRWGLAGGRGTDTQYFGPGTRLTVL.

The chain links TRBV7-2 to TRBJ2-7; 9 bases are a match to TRBD1. V gave up 6 bases and J gave up 6 bases; unmatched junction bases: 12. The CDR3 totals 15 residues. Germline V gene data show CDR1 as SGHTA and CDR2 as FQGNSA. DNA for the CDR3: TGTGCCAGCAGTTACTCGGGACAGGGTTACGTCGAGCAGTACTTC. Amino acid sequence: CASSYSGQGYVEQYF.

CDR3 DNA: TGTGCCTGGGGACGAGGACTAGCGGGCGTCAATGAGCAGTTCTTC. Its protein is CAWGRGLAGVNEQFF. This chain connects TRBV30 to TRBJ2-1; 11 bases line up with TRBD2. CDR1 is GTSNPN and CDR2 is SVGIG in the germline V gene (reference sequence). The CDR3 sequence is 15 residues long. With 5 bases clipped from V and 6 bases from J, the junction kept 9 bases outside the gene matches.

The rearrangement uses TRBV6-1 and TRBJ2-1; TRBD1 aligns across 7 bases. Germline CDR1 MNHNS, CDR2 SASEGT. V was pared by 7 bases and J by 2 bases, with 8 bases of the junction left unmatched. The CDR3 consists of 15 residues. The CDR3 loop is CASTKGAGPYNEQFF. The CDR3 nucleotides are TGTGCCAGCACCAAGGGGGCAGGACCCTACAATGAGCAGTTCTTC.

The chain carries TRBV5-6 and TRBJ2-2, with D hard to call. Trimming removed 7 bases at V and 2 bases at J, with 15 bases between. The CDR3 runs 15 residues. The germline CDR1 and CDR2 sequences are SGHDT and YYEEEE. CDR3 DNA: TGTGCCAGCTCTTTGATTTGGCCCAACACCGGGGAGCTGTTTTTT. Amino acids: CASSLIWPNTGELFF. The full variable domain, its missing parts supplied by reference TRBV5-6 and TRBJ2-2, is DAGVTQSPTHLIKTRGQQVTLRCSPKSGHDTVSWYQQALGQGPQFIFQYYEEEERQRGNFPDRFSGHQFPNYSSELNVNALLLGDSALYLCASSLIWPNTGELFFGEGSRLTVL.

The chain is built from TRBV10-2 and TRBJ1-2; 7 bases agree with TRBD1. This CDR3 has 15 residues. Germline-derived CDR1 and CDR2 are WSHSY and SAAADI. The V and J ends lost 3 bases and 4 bases, in that order; junction bases with no gene match: 8. As DNA, the CDR3 is TGCGCCAGCAGTGAACCTTCGCAGGGGGTCTATGGCTACACCTTC. Protein product: CASSEPSQGVYGYTF.

The chain has TRBV5-4 and TRBJ1-3; D unclear. Trimming removed 0 bases at V and 0 bases at J, with 7 bases between. Germline V gene sequence: CDR1 SGHNT, CDR2 YYREEE (reference sequence). This CDR3 comprises 15 residues. CDR3 region: CASSLDSHSGNTIYF. CDR3 nucleotides: TGTGCCAGCAGCTTGGACAGTCACTCTGGAAACACCATATATTTT. Full variable domain (rest looked up from reference TRBV5-4 and TRBJ1-3): ETGVTQSPTHLIKTRGQQVTLRCSSQSGHNTVSWYQQALGQGPQFIFQYYREEENGRGNFPPRFSGLQFPNYSSELNVNALELDDSALYLCASSLDSHSGNTIYFGEGSWLTVV.

This chain connects TRBV7-9 to TRBJ1-4, with a tentative D call TRBD1 (6 bases). From germline, CDR1 is SEHNR and CDR2 FQNEAQ (reference sequence). V lost 3 bases and J 4 bases, leaving 18 bases between the germline ends. The length of the CDR3 is 17 residues. This CDR3 reads CASSFLTGEGFNEKLFF. The CDR3 nucleotides read TGTGCCAGCAGCTTTCTGACAGGAGAAGGTTTTAATGAAAAACTGTTTTTT. The whole variable domain, remainder taken from reference TRBV7-9 and TRBJ1-4, is DTGVSQNPRHKITKRGQNVTFRCDPISEHNRLYWYRQTLGQGPEFLTYFQNEAQLEKSRLLSDRFSAERPKGSFSTLEIQRTEQGDSAMYLCASSFLTGEGFNEKLFFGSGTQLSVL.

The chain has TRBV9 and TRBJ1-1; TRBD1 agrees at 7 bases. CDR1 and CDR2 from the germline V gene are SGDLS and YYNGEE. J lost 5 bases, V lost 0 bases, and 1 base had no gene match. This CDR3 spans 13 amino acids. The CDR3 region is CASSVGQGTEAFF. DNA for the CDR3: TGTGCCAGCAGCGTAGGACAGGGAACTGAAGCTTTCTTT. The entire variable domain, with the rest obtained from reference TRBV9 and TRBJ1-1, is as follows: DSGVTQTPKHLITATGQRVTLRCSPRSGDLSVYWYQQSLDQGLQFLIQYYNGEERAKGNILERFSAQQFPDLHSELNLSSLELGDSALYFCASSVGQGTEAFFGQGTRLTVV.

J is TRBJ2-1 and V is TRBV7-3; perhaps TRBD2 as D (5 bases). The CDR3 covers 14 residues. Germline assignment: CDR1 SGHTA and CDR2 FQGTGA. Trimming cost V 5 bases and J 7 bases, with 15 bases left between them. For the CDR3, the DNA is TGTGCCAGCAGCCCCTATGGGAGTAAGAATGAGCAGTTCTTC. It yields the protein CASSPYGSKNEQFF.

This clone was detected once. The J gene is TRBJ2-7, the V gene TRBV6-5; tentative D call: TRBD2 (6 bases). This CDR3 has 15 residues. The V end was cut by 2 bases, the J end by 3 bases, with 14 bases between. Germline loops: CDR1 MNHEY, CDR2 SVGAGI. The CDR3 spells CASSYGNSGRYEQYF. As DNA, the CDR3 is TGTGCCAGCAGTTACGGAAATAGCGGTCGCTACGAGCAGTACTTC.

The chain has TRBV7-6 and TRBJ1-2; D is undetermined. This CDR3 has 13 residues. CDR1 and CDR2 (germline): SGHVS, FNYEAQ. V shed 5 bases and J shed 8 bases, with 15 bases lying between them. Written as DNA, the CDR3 is TGTGCCAGCAGCAGAGGCGTAGGGAGCGGCTACACCTTC. Amino acid sequence: CASSRGVGSGYTF.

The gene calls are TRBV19 and TRBJ2-7; TRBD2 matches 7 bases. V was pared by 4 bases and J by 6 bases, with 3 bases of the junction left unmatched. CDR3 length: 12 amino acids. Per the germline V gene, CDR1 is LNHDA and CDR2 is SQIVND (reference sequence). The DNA of the CDR3 is TGTGCCAGTAGTAGTCCGGGGGGCGAGCAGTACTTC. Translated: CASSSPGGEQYF.

This rearrangement joins TRBV28 to TRBJ1-5; D ambiguous. The V end was cut by 7 bases, the J end by 6 bases, with 13 bases between. Per germline, CDR1 MDHEN and CDR2 SYDVKM. The CDR3 has 13 residues. CDR3 residues: CASTIIHSQPQHF. Written as DNA, the CDR3 is TGTGCCAGCACCATTATTCATAGTCAGCCCCAGCATTTT.

The genes are TRBV19 and TRBJ2-7; a possible D gene is TRBD1 (6 bases). Germline CDR1 and CDR2: LNHDA and SQIVND (reference sequence). Between the trimmed V and J ends, which lost 3 bases and 7 bases, there was a span of 10 bases. The length of the CDR3 is 12 residues. This CDR3 reads CASSIQGHEQYF. The DNA for the CDR3 is TGTGCCAGTAGTATCCAGGGGCATGAGCAGTACTTC.

This chain joins TRBV4-3 and TRBJ2-3; unclear D gene. This CDR3 has 14 amino acids. Germline V CDR1 and CDR2: LGHNA, YSLEER. V lost 4 bases and J lost 2, with 10 bases in between. The CDR3 reads CASSLADSTDTQYF. In DNA form, the CDR3 reads TGCGCCAGCAGCCTGGCGGATTCCACAGATACGCAGTATTTT.

This clone appeared once. The chain joins TRBV5-1 to TRBJ2-5, with 8 positions matching TRBD2. With the DNA end fitting TRBJ2-7 better, the J assignment may be wrong. Germline V lookup: CDR1 SGHRS, CDR2 YFSETQ. The CDR3 sequence is 14 residues long. CDR3 sequence: CASSLAAGVYEQYF. The CDR3 bases are TGCGCCAGCAGCTTGGCAGCGGGGGTGTACGAGCAGTACTTC.

V usage is TRBV19 and J usage is TRBJ2-5, with D unresolved. Per germline, CDR1 LNHDA and CDR2 SQIVND (reference sequence). Trimming cost V 8 bases and J 0 bases, with 7 bases left between them. The CDR3 is 12 amino acids. The CDR3 loop reads CASPQYQETQYF. CDR3 nucleotide sequence: TGTGCCAGTCCTCAGTACCAAGAGACCCAGTACTTC.